These 5 T cell receptor beta chains came from one sample sequenced in a study of control samples from healthy donors and cancer patients. The protocol was immunoSEQ multiplex PCR, while the TCRdb copy is restricted to in-frame clones and leaves out a portion. Found here are about 100,000 clones, 80% to 95% of them singletons; the top ten hold around 2.8%. Input material: blood. The receptors derive from a human donor in good health. The donor label of this sample is uncertain.

The chain is built from TRBV10-3 and TRBJ1-1; possibly TRBD1 for D (5 bases). The V gene lost 3 bases and the J gene lost 1 base, with 15 bases spanning the gap. Germline CDR1 reads ENHRY; CDR2 reads SYGVKD. CDR3 length: 16 residues. CDR3 in amino acids: CAISDQTGLRNTEAFF. The CDR3, as DNA: TGTGCCATCAGTGACCAAACAGGATTAAGGAACACTGAAGCTTTCTTT.

This clone was detected once. The chain couples TRBV4-1 to TRBJ2-1; D is ambiguous. From germline, CDR1 is MGHRA and CDR2 YSYEKL. This CDR3 spans 14 amino acids. Trimming removed 1 base at V and 7 bases at J, with 11 bases between. In nucleotides, the CDR3 is TGCGCCAGCAGCCAAGGTCGGAGTCCGAATGAGCAGTTCTTC. Translating gives CASSQGRSPNEQFF.

This chain links TRBV6-5 with TRBJ1-1; D call uncertain. Per the germline V gene, CDR1 is MNHEY and CDR2 is SVGAGI. V dropped 3 bases and J dropped 3 bases, with 8 bases sitting between them. The CDR3 runs 13 residues. The CDR3: CASSYREDTEAFF. The CDR3 DNA sequence: TGTGCCAGCAGTTATAGGGAGGACACTGAAGCTTTCTTT.

The chain couples TRBV4-3 to TRBJ1-4, with D maybe TRBD1 (5 bases). The CDR3 length is 15 residues. V was shortened by 2 bases and J by 5 bases, with 12 bases between the two germline ends. Germline CDR1 LGHNA, CDR2 YSLEER. In nucleotides, the CDR3 is TGCGCCAGCAGCCAAACAGGTGATGCGAATGAAAAACTGTTTTTT. This sequence encodes CASSQTGDANEKLFF.

This rearrangement joins TRBV5-6 to TRBJ1-2; D is possibly TRBD1 (5 bases). Looked up from germline, CDR1 is SGHDT and CDR2 is YYEEEE. Trimming stripped 2 bases from V and 5 bases from J, with 19 bases between. The CDR3 is 16 amino acids. In DNA form, the CDR3 reads TGTGCCAGCAGCTTCCGGGACGTGGGGAAATATTATGGCTACACCTTC. This codes for CASSFRDVGKYYGYTF. Full variable domain (remainder filled in from reference TRBV5-6 and TRBJ1-2): DAGVTQSPTHLIKTRGQQVTLRCSPKSGHDTVSWYQQALGQGPQFIFQYYEEEERQRGNFPDRFSGHQFPNYSSELNVNALLLGDSALYLCASSFRDVGKYYGYTFGSGTRLTVV.